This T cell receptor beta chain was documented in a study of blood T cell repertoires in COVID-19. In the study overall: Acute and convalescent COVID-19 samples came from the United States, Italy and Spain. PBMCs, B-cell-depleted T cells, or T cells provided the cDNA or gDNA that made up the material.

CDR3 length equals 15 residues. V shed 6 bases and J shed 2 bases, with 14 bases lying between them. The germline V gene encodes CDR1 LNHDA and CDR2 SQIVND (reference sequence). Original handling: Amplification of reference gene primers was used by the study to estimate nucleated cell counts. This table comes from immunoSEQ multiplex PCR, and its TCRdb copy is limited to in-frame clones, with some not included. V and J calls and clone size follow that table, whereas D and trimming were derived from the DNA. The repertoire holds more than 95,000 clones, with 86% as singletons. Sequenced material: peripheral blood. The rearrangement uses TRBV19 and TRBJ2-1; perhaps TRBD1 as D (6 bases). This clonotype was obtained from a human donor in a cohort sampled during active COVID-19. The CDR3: CASSAGDVTYNEQFF. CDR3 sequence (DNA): TGTGCCAGTAGCGCAGGGGACGTGACCTACAATGAGCAGTTCTTC. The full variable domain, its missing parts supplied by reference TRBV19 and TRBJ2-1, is DGGITQSPKYLFRKEGQNVTLSCEQNLNHDAMYWYRQDPGQGLRLIYYSQIVNDFQKGDIAEGYSVSREKKESFPLTVTSAQKNPTAFYLCASSAGDVTYNEQFFGPGTRLTVL.